The next 12 T cell receptor beta chains were all read from a single sample in a study of cytomegalovirus exposure and HLA in healthy donors. Primers for the PCR totalled 60 Vbeta and 13 Jbeta. Data came from immunoSEQ multiplex PCR; TCRdb stores just in-frame clones and leaves some out. The specimen's table records 65,000 to 85,000 clones. Sequencing was performed on PBMCs. The receptor source for this set is a female donor in good health and CMV-seropositive.

This chain uses TRBV7-2 with TRBJ2-7, with 8 bases that match TRBD2. Germline CDR1 reads SGHTA; CDR2 reads FQGNSA. The CDR3 sequence is 15 residues long. Trimming cost V 2 bases and J 3 bases; bases outside gene matches: 6. The CDR3 protein is CASSLSLGTSYEQYF. The CDR3 DNA reads as TGTGCCAGCAGCTTATCGTTAGGGACTAGCTACGAGCAGTACTTC.

This chain links TRBV25-1 with TRBJ1-5; D gene uncertain. Germline CDR1 and CDR2: MGHDK and SYGVNS. V was shortened by 3 bases and J by 0 bases, with 9 bases between the two germline ends. This CDR3 is built from 15 residues. The CDR3 loop reads CASSDFGDSNQPQHF. The CDR3 DNA reads TGTGCCAGCAGTGACTTCGGGGATAGCAATCAGCCCCAGCATTTT.

V gene TRBV5-1 combines with J gene TRBJ1-1, with 7 bases fitting TRBD1. The CDR3 has 14 amino acids. With 4 bases clipped from V and 6 bases from J, the junction kept 9 bases outside the gene matches. CDR1 is SGHRS, CDR2 YFSETQ, per germline. CDR3 region: CASSQLQGSAEAFF. The CDR3 nucleotides are TGCGCCAGCAGCCAGTTACAGGGGAGCGCTGAAGCTTTCTTT.

The chain combines TRBV4-3 with TRBJ2-7, with 9 bases aligning to TRBD2. The junction had 4 bases not matched to a gene; V was cut back by 3 bases and J by 7 bases. Germline lookup yields CDR1 LGHNA and CDR2 YSLEER. This CDR3 has 13 residues. Written as DNA, the CDR3 is TGCGCCAGCAGCCAGCTGACTAGCGGTGAGCAGTACTTC. Its translation: CASSQLTSGEQYF.

The genes are TRBV6-5 and TRBJ2-5; 7 bases map to TRBD1. The CDR3 contains 13 residues. The V gene end was trimmed by 9 bases and the J gene end by 1 base; junction bases not matched to a gene: 5. Germline V gene lookup returns CDR1 MNHEY and CDR2 SVGAGI. CDR3 sequence reads: CASTGAPQETQYF. The CDR3 nucleotides read TGTGCCAGTACAGGGGCTCCCCAAGAGACCCAGTACTTC.

J is TRBJ2-5 and V is TRBV7-9; tentative D call: TRBD1 (7 bases). The germline gives CDR1 SEHNR, CDR2 FQNEAQ (reference sequence). Trimming took 10 bases from V and 2 from J, leaving 20 bases between them. The CDR3 runs 15 residues. The CDR3 loop reads CAIGRGVYRQETQYF. The DNA of the CDR3 is TGTGCCATCGGCAGGGGGGTGTATCGGCAAGAGACCCAGTACTTC.

The J gene is TRBJ2-2, the V gene TRBV5-1; 8 bases are a match to TRBD1. Trimming at V came to 4 bases and at J to 4 bases, leaving 3 bases not matched to a gene. CDR3 length: 14 amino acids. Germline CDR1 reads SGHRS; CDR2 reads YFSETQ. The CDR3 loop is CASSPGQGTGELFF. The CDR3 DNA is TGCGCCAGCAGCCCAGGACAGGGCACCGGGGAGCTGTTTTTT.

This chain uses TRBV4-1 with TRBJ2-7, with 8 bases that match TRBD1. V was clipped by 4 bases and J by 0 bases; unmatched bases: 11. The CDR3 has 17 amino acids. Germline lookup yields CDR1 MGHRA and CDR2 YSYEKL. In DNA form, the CDR3 reads TGCGCCAGCAGCCCTAGCTCAGGGGGCCCTAGCTCCTACGAGCAGTACTTC. Translation: CASSPSSGGPSSYEQYF.

This chain joins TRBV6-5 and TRBJ1-2; tentatively, D is TRBD1 (5 bases). The V gene lost 5 bases and the J gene lost 0 bases, with 13 bases spanning the gap. Germline CDR1 is MNHEY and CDR2 is SVGAGI. The CDR3 runs 15 residues. The CDR3 protein is CASSLDSAANYGYTF. The CDR3 DNA reads TGTGCCAGCAGTCTAGACAGTGCCGCTAACTATGGCTACACCTTC.

The chain links TRBV4-3 to TRBJ2-2; D possibly corresponds to TRBD2 (5 bases). This CDR3 comprises 15 residues. The ends were cut back, 0 bases at V and 3 bases at J, with 8 bases in the middle. CDR1 and CDR2 (germline): LGHNA, YSLEER. CDR3 sequence reads: CASSQERRYTGELFF. The CDR3 DNA follows: TGCGCCAGCAGCCAAGAAAGGAGGTACACCGGGGAGCTGTTTTTT.

The CDR3 bases are TGTGCCAGCAGCTTGGGACAGGGAGGGGGCACTGAAGCTTTCTTT. Encoded protein: CASSLGQGGGTEAFF. The rearrangement joins TRBV7-9 to TRBJ1-1; TRBD1 matches at 9 bases. V gave up 3 bases and J gave up 4 bases; unmatched junction bases: 6. Looked up from germline, CDR1 is SEHNR and CDR2 is FQNEAQ (reference sequence). The CDR3 contains 15 residues.

V and J are TRBV19 and TRBJ2-2, with D perhaps TRBD1 (6 bases). Germline V lookup: CDR1 LNHDA, CDR2 SQIVND (reference sequence). The CDR3 covers 15 residues. V shed 5 bases and J shed 5 bases, with 15 bases lying between them. The CDR3 DNA reads as TGTGCCAGTAGTCCGGACAGCAGATTTACCGGGGAGCTGTTTTTT. Protein sequence: CASSPDSRFTGELFF.